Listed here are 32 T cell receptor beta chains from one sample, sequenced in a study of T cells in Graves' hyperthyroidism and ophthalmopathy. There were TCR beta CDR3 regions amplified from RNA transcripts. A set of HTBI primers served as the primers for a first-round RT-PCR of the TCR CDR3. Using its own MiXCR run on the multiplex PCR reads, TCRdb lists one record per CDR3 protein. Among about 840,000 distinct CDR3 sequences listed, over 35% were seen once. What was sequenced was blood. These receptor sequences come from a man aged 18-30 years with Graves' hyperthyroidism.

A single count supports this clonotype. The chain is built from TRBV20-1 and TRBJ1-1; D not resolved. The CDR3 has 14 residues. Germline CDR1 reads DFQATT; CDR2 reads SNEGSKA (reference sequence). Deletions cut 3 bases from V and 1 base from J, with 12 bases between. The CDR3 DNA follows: TGCAGTGCTAGCGTCCGCAGGAAGAACACTGAAGCTTTCTTT. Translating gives CSASVRRKNTEAFF.

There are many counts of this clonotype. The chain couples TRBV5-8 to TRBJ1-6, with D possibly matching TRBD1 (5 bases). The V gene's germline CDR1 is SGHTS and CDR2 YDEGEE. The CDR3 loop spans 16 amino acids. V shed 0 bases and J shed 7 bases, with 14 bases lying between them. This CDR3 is CASSLVLGLWNSPLHF. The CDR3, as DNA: TGTGCCAGCAGCTTGGTTTTGGGGCTATGGAATTCACCCCTCCACTTT.

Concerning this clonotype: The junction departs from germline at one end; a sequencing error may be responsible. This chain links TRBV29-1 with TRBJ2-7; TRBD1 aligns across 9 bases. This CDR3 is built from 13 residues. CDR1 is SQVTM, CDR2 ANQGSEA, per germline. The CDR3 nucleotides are TGCAGCGCCGGACAGGGGCCTGTCTACGGGCAGTACTTC. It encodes CSAGQGPVYGQYF.

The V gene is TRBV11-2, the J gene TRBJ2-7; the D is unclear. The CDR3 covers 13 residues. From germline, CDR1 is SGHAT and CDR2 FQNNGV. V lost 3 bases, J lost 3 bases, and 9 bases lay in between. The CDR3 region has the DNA TGTGCCAGCAGCTTTGGCCGGATCTACGAGCAGTACTTC. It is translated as CASSFGRIYEQYF.

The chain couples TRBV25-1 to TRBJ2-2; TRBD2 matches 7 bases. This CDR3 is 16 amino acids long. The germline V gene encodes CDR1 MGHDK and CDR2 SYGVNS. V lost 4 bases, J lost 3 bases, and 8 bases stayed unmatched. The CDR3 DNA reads TGTGCCAGCAGTGCGGGACTAACCAGGGACACCGGGGAGCTGTTTTTT. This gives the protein CASSAGLTRDTGELFF.

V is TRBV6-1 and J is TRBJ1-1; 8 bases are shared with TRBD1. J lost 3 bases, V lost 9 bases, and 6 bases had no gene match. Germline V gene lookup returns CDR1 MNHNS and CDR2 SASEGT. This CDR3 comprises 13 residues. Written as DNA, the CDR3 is TGTGCCAGGGACAGGGCTCGGGACACTGAAGCTTTCTTT. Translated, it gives CARDRARDTEAFF.

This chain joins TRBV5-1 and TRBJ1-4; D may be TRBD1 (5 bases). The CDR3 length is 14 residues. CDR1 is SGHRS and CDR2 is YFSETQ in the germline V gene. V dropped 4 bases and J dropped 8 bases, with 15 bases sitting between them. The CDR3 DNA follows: TGCGCCAGCAGCCTACAGGCGAGCGCAGAAAAACTGTTTTTT. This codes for CASSLQASAEKLFF.

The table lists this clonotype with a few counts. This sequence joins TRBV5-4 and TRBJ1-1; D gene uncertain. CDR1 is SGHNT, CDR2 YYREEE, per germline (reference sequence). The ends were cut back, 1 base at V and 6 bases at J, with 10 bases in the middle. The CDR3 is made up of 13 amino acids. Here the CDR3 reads CASSLLGYPEAFF. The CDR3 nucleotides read TGTGCCAGCAGCTTGCTGGGGTATCCTGAAGCTTTCTTT.

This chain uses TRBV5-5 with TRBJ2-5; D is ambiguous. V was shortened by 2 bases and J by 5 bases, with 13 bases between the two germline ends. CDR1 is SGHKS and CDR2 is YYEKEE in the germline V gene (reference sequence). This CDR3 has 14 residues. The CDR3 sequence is CASSLNGQDETQYF. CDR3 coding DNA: TGTGCCAGCAGCTTAAACGGGCAGGACGAGACCCAGTACTTC. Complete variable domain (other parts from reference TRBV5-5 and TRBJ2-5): DAGVTQSPTHLIKTRGQQVTLRCSPISGHKSVSWYQQVLGQGPQFIFQYYEKEERGRGNFPDRFSARQFPNYSSELNVNALLLGDSALYLCASSLNGQDETQYFGPGTRLLVL.

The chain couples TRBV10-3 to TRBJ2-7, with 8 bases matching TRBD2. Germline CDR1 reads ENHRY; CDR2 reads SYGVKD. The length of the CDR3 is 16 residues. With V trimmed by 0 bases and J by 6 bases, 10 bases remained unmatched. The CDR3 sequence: CAISESSGGSFPEQYF. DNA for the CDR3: TGTGCCATCAGTGAGTCGTCGGGGGGGTCCTTCCCCGAGCAGTACTTC.

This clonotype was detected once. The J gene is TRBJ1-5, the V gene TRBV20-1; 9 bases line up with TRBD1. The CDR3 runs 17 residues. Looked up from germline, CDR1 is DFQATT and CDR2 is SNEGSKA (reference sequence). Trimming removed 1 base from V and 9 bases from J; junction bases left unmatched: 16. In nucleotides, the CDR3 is TGCAGTGCTAGAGTTGATGAGGGGGGACAGGGTTATCGGCCCCAGCATTTT. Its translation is CSARVDEGGQGYRPQHF.

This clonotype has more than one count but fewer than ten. The CDR3 protein is CASSERIGAVRGYTF. In nucleotides, the CDR3 is TGTGCCAGCAGTGAACGAATAGGGGCGGTTAGAGGCTACACCTTC. This chain connects TRBV2 to TRBJ1-2, with D possibly being TRBD1 (5 bases). Trimming took 2 bases from V and 8 from J, leaving 18 bases between them. Per germline, CDR1 SNHLY and CDR2 FYNNEI. The CDR3 is 15 residues long.

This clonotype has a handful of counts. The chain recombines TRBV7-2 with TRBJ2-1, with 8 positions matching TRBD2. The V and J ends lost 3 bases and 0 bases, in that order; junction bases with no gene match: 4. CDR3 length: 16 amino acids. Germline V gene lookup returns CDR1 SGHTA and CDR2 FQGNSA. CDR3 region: CASSFGGRSSYNEQFF. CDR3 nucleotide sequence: TGTGCCAGCAGCTTCGGCGGGAGGAGCTCCTACAATGAGCAGTTCTTC.

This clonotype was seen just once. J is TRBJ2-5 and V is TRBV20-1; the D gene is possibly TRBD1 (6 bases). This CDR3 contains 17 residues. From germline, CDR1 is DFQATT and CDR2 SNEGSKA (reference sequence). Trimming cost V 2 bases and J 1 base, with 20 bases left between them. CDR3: CSARLITGWGFQETQYF. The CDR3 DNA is TGCAGTGCTAGACTAATAACAGGGTGGGGGTTCCAAGAGACCCAGTACTTC.

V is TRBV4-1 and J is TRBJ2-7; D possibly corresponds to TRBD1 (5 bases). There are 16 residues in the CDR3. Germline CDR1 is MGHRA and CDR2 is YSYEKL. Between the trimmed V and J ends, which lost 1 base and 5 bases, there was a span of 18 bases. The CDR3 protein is CASSQGSSQGFHEQYF. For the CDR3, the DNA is TGCGCCAGCAGCCAAGGTAGCTCCCAGGGATTCCACGAGCAGTACTTC.

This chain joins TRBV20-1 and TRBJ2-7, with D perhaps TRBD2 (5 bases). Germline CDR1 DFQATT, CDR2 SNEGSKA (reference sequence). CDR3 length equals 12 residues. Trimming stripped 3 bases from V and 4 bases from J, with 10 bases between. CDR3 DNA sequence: TGCAGTGCTAGCGGGATTTTGTACGAGCAGTACTTC. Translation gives CSASGILYEQYF.

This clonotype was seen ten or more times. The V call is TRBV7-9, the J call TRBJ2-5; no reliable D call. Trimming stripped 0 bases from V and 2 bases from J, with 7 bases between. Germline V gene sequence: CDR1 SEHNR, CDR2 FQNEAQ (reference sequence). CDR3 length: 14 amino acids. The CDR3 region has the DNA TGTGCCAGCAGCTTAGCTTACACACAAGAGACCCAGTACTTC. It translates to CASSLAYTQETQYF.

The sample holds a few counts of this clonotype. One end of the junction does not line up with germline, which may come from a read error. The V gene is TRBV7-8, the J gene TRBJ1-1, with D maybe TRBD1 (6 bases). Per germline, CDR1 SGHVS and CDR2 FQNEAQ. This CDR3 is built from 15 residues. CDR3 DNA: TGTGCCAGCAGCTTAAGGGGTCAGGGGAACGCTGAAGCTTTCTTT. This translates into CASSLRGQGNAEAFF.

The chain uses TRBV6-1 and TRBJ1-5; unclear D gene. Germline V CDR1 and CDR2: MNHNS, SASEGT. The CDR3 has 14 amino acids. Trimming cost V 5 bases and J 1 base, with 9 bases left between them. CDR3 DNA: TGTGCCAGCAGTCGACCCGAGAGCAATCAGCCCCAGCATTTT. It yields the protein CASSRPESNQPQHF.

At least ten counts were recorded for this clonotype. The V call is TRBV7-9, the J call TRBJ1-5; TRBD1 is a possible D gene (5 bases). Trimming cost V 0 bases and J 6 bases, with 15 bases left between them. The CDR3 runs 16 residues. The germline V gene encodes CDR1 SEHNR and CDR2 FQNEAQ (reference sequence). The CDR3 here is CASSLAGRDFGQPQHF. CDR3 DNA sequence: TGTGCCAGCAGCTTAGCGGGCAGGGACTTCGGTCAGCCCCAGCATTTT.

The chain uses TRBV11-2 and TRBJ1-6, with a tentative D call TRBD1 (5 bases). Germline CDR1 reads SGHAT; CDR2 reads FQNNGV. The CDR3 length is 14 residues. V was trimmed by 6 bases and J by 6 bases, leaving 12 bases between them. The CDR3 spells CASRKDIRNSPLHF. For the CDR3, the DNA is TGTGCCAGCAGAAAGGACATACGTAATTCACCCCTCCACTTT.

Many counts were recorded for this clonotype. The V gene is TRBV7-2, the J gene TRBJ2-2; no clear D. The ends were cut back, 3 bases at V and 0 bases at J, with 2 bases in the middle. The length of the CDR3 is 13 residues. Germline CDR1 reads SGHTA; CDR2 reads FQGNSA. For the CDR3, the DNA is TGTGCCAGCAGCTTTCCGAACACCGGGGAGCTGTTTTTT. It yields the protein CASSFPNTGELFF.

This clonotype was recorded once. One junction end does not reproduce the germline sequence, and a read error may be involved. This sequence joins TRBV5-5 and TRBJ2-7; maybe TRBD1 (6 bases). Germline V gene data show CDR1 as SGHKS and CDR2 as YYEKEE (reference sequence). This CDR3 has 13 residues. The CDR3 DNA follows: TGTGTCAGCAGCTTACAGGGTGGCTACGAGCAGTACTTC. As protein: CVSSLQGGYEQYF.

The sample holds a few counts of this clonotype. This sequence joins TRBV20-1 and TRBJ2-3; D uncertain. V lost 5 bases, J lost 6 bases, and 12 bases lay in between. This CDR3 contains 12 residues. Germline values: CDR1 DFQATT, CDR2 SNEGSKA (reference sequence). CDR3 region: CSAFTGRDTQYF. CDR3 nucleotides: TGCAGTGCTTTCACGGGCCGCGATACGCAGTATTTT.

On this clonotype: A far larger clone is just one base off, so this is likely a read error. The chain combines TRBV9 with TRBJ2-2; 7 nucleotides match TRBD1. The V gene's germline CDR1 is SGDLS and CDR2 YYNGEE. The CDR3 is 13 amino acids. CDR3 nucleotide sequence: TGTGCCAGCGGCGTCCAGGGGGCCGGGGAGCTGTTTTTT. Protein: CASGVQGAGELFF. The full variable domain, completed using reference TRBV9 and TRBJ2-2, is DSGVTQTPKHLITATGQRVTLRCSPRSGDLSVYWYQQSLDQGLQFLIQYYNGEERAKGNILERFSAQQFPDLHSELNLSSLELGDSALYFCASGVQGAGELFFGEGSRLTVL.

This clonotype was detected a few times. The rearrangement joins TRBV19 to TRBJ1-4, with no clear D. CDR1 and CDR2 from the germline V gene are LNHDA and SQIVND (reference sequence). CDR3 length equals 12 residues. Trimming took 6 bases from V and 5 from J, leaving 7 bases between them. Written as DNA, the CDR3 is TGTGCCAGTAGAGAAATGAATGAAAAACTGTTTTTT. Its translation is CASREMNEKLFF.

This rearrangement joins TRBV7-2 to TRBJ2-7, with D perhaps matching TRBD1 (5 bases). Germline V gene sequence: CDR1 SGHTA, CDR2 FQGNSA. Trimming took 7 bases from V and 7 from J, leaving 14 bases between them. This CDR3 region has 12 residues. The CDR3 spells CASIGALGEQYF. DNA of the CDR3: TGTGCCAGCATAGGGGCCTTGGGGGAGCAGTACTTC.

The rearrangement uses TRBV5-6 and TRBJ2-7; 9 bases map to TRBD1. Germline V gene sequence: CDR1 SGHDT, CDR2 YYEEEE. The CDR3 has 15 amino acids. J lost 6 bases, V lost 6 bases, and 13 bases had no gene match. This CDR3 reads CASNFDGTGHLEQYF. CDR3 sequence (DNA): TGTGCCAGCAACTTCGATGGGACAGGGCACCTCGAGCAGTACTTC. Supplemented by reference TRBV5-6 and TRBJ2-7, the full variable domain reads DAGVTQSPTHLIKTRGQQVTLRCSPKSGHDTVSWYQQALGQGPQFIFQYYEEEERQRGNFPDRFSGHQFPNYSSELNVNALLLGDSALYLCASNFDGTGHLEQYFGPGTRLTVT.

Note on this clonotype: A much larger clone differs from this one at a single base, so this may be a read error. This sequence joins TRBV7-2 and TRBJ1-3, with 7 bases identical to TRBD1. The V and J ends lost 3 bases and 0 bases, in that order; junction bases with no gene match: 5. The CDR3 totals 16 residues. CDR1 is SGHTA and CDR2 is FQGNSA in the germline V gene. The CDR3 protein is CASSFDRESSGNTIYF. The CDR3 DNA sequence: TGTGCCAGCAGCTTCGACAGGGAAAGCTCTGGAAACACCATATATTTT.

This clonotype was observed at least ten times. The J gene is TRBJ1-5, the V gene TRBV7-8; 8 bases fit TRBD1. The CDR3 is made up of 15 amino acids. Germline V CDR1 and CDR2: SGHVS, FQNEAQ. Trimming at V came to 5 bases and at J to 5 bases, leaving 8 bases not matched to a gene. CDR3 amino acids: CASSPMRTGYQPQHF. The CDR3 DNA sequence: TGTGCCAGCAGCCCTATGAGGACAGGGTATCAGCCCCAGCATTTT.

The CDR3 here is CASTIWTAPTASGNTIYF. The CDR3, as DNA: TGTGCCAGCACCATCTGGACAGCTCCTACTGCCTCTGGAAACACCATATATTTT. The chain joins TRBV10-3 to TRBJ1-3; TRBD1 might be the D (6 bases). Germline lookup yields CDR1 ENHRY and CDR2 SYGVKD. The germline V and J ends were trimmed by 10 bases and 0 bases, with 25 bases remaining between them. This CDR3 region has 18 residues.

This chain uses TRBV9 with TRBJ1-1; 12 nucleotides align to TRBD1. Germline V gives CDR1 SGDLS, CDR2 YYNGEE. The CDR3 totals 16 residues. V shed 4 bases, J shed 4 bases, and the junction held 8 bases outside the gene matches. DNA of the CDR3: TGTGCCAGCAGCCCCACGGGACAGGGGGCCGTCACTGAAGCTTTCTTT. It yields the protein CASSPTGQGAVTEAFF.